The text below deals with one T cell receptor (beta chain). MiXCR, run by TCRdb on the RT-PCR reads, gives a single entry per CDR3 protein. The data show about 700,000 distinct CDR3 sequences, with approximately 15% seen just once and about 3.9% held by the top ten. The sample consisted of memory CD4+ T cells from blood. The TCR originated in a female donor in good health, serving as a healthy control.

The CDR3 DNA is TGTGCCAGCAGTGAGGGAGACGGGAACTATGGCTACACCTTC. This codes for CASSEGDGNYGYTF. The chain uses TRBV2 and TRBJ1-2; D ambiguous. Trimming stripped 3 bases from V and 2 bases from J, with 10 bases between. The CDR3 runs 14 residues. Germline loops: CDR1 SNHLY, CDR2 FYNNEI. Looking up the rest from reference TRBV2 and TRBJ1-2 gives the full variable domain: EPEVTQTPSHQVTQMGQEVILRCVPISNHLYFYWYRQILGQKVEFLVSFYNNEISEKSEIFDDQFSVERPDGSNFTLKIRSTKLEDSAMYFCASSEGDGNYGYTFGSGTRLTVV.